Presented here are 21 T cell receptor beta chains from one specimen sequenced in a study of blood T cell repertoires in COVID-19. TCRdb keeps only in-frame clones here, not all; method: immunoSEQ multiplex PCR. The table includes roughly 300,000 clones, around 90% detected once. Sequencing used PBMCs or T cells enriched from blood (not recorded which). The receptors stem from a woman in her thirties or forties with acute COVID-19.

This clone was seen a few times. The chain uses TRBV10-3 and TRBJ1-5; tentative D call: TRBD1 (5 bases). The germline CDR1 and CDR2 sequences are ENHRY and SYGVKD. The V gene lost 5 bases and the J gene lost 3 bases, with 8 bases spanning the gap. The CDR3 length is 13 residues. The CDR3 region is CAISQTVNQPQHF. CDR3 coding DNA: TGTGCCATCAGTCAGACAGTCAATCAGCCCCAGCATTTT.

The chain couples TRBV28 to TRBJ1-2; a possible D gene is TRBD1 (5 bases). CDR3 size: 15 residues. V was trimmed by 2 bases and J by 6 bases, leaving 16 bases between them. CDR1 is MDHEN, CDR2 SYDVKM, per germline. This chain's CDR3 is CASSLGGPGVNGYTF. DNA of the CDR3: TGTGCCAGCAGTTTAGGTGGACCGGGGGTCAATGGCTACACCTTC.

This clone was seen a single time. The chain is built from TRBV7-2 and TRBJ2-3, with 12 bases aligning to TRBD2. The CDR3 length is 18 residues. Germline CDR1 and CDR2: SGHTA and FQGNSA. J gave up 2 bases and V 1 base, and 7 bases lay outside the gene matches. CDR3 sequence reads: CASSLVPLAGGITDTQYF. CDR3 bases: TGTGCCAGCAGCTTAGTCCCTCTAGCGGGGGGGATCACAGATACGCAGTATTTT.

The chain links TRBV7-2 to TRBJ1-2, with 10 bases aligning to TRBD1. V trimming: 4 bases; J trimming: 4 bases; junction bases outside the gene matches: 6. Germline CDR1 reads SGHTA; CDR2 reads FQGNSA. This CDR3 contains 15 residues. The DNA of the CDR3 is TGTGCCAGCAGCTCCGGGACAGGGGAGGGCTATGGCTACACCTTC. Protein: CASSSGTGEGYGYTF.

This clone was seen a handful of times. The gene calls are TRBV15 and TRBJ2-1; TRBD2 agrees at 8 bases. CDR1 and CDR2 from the germline V gene are LNHNV and YYDKDF (reference sequence). Trimming removed 0 bases from V and 7 bases from J; junction bases left unmatched: 8. The CDR3 totals 16 residues. The CDR3 spells CATSRDTAGVINEQFF. Here the CDR3 DNA reads TGTGCCACCAGCAGAGATACAGCGGGGGTTATAAATGAGCAGTTCTTC.

The chain joins TRBV18 to TRBJ1-5, with a weak D call TRBD1 (5 bases). CDR1 and CDR2 from the germline V gene are KGHSH and LQKENI. Trimming shortened V by 3 bases and J by 7 bases, and 10 bases separated the two germline ends. CDR3 length: 13 amino acids. This CDR3 reads CASSPGQGQPQHF. The CDR3 region has the DNA TGTGCCAGCTCACCCGGGCAGGGCCAGCCCCAGCATTTT.

The DNA for the CDR3 is TGTGCCAGCAGCTTAGATCTCCTCGGGAACACTGAAGCTTTCTTT. Its translation: CASSLDLLGNTEAFF. The chain combines TRBV11-1 with TRBJ1-1; D is uncertain. Germline CDR1 is SGHAT and CDR2 is FQDESV (reference sequence). The CDR3 has 15 amino acids. Deletions cut 1 base from V and 1 base from J, with 10 bases between. The entire variable domain, with the rest obtained from reference TRBV11-1 and TRBJ1-1, is as follows: EAEVAQSPRYKITEKSQAVAFWCDPISGHATLYWYRQILGQGPELLVQFQDESVVDDSQLPKDRFSAERLKGVDSTLKIQPAELGDSAMYLCASSLDLLGNTEAFFGQGTRLTVV.

V and J are TRBV27 and TRBJ2-7; D not certain. V lost 9 bases, J lost 6 bases, and 9 bases lay in between. Germline V gene sequence: CDR1 MNHEY, CDR2 SMNVEV (reference sequence). This CDR3 has 10 residues. CDR3: CASNPLEQYF. The CDR3 DNA sequence: TGTGCCAGTAACCCACTCGAGCAGTACTTC.

The chain carries TRBV4-3 and TRBJ1-1; TRBD1 matches at 11 bases. V was clipped by 5 bases and J by 10 bases; unmatched bases: 9. The CDR3 runs to 14 residues. The germline V gene encodes CDR1 LGHNA and CDR2 YSLEER. For the CDR3, the DNA is TGCGCCAGCAGCGCAGGACAGGGGGCAAGAGGAGCTTTCTTT. Residues: CASSAGQGARGAFF.

The rearrangement joins TRBV7-3 to TRBJ2-2, with TRBD1 matching over 9 bases. The germline gives CDR1 SGHTA, CDR2 FQGTGA. The trim removed 4 bases at V and 4 bases at J, leaving 7 bases unmatched. The CDR3 contains 16 residues. The CDR3: CASSSATGGITGELFF. CDR3 nucleotides: TGTGCCAGCAGCTCCGCCACAGGGGGCATCACCGGGGAGCTGTTTTTT.

This chain uses TRBV19 with TRBJ2-3, with D perhaps matching TRBD2 (5 bases). V lost 3 bases and J 0 bases, leaving 10 bases between the germline ends. Looked up from germline, CDR1 is LNHDA and CDR2 is SQIVND (reference sequence). The CDR3 totals 15 residues. The CDR3 DNA reads TGTGCCAGTAGTATGGGCGGGCCCAGCACAGATACGCAGTATTTT. Its protein is CASSMGGPSTDTQYF. The full variable domain, rest sourced from reference TRBV19 and TRBJ2-3, is DGGITQSPKYLFRKEGQNVTLSCEQNLNHDAMYWYRQDPGQGLRLIYYSQIVNDFQKGDIAEGYSVSREKKESFPLTVTSAQKNPTAFYLCASSMGGPSTDTQYFGPGTRLTVL.

The chain has TRBV6-5 and TRBJ1-2; 10 bases fit TRBD1. Per the germline V gene, CDR1 is MNHEY and CDR2 is SVGAGI. The CDR3 sequence is 15 residues long. After removal of 6 bases from V and 6 bases from J, the junction contained 10 bases not matched to a gene. The CDR3 DNA follows: TGTGCCAGCAGATCTAAGCAAGACAGGGGGCATGGCTACACCTTC. It encodes CASRSKQDRGHGYTF.

The chain couples TRBV4-2 to TRBJ1-1; D uncertain. V dropped 4 bases and J dropped 5 bases, with 14 bases sitting between them. CDR3 length equals 14 residues. CDR1 and CDR2 from the germline V gene are LGHNA and YNFKEQ. The CDR3 sequence: CASSLPGGRTEAFF. CDR3 DNA: TGTGCCAGCAGCCTACCGGGAGGGCGGACTGAAGCTTTCTTT.

The chain is built from TRBV19 and TRBJ1-2; maybe TRBD1 (5 bases). Trimming took off 0 bases at V and 4 bases at J, with 15 bases between the two ends. The CDR3 is 16 residues long. Germline V gene sequence: CDR1 LNHDA, CDR2 SQIVND (reference sequence). The CDR3 is CASSIEGAHGLYGYTF. DNA for the CDR3: TGTGCCAGTAGTATAGAAGGGGCGCACGGCCTCTATGGCTACACCTTC.

CDR3 protein: CASSQGSRHQPQHF. The CDR3, as DNA: TGCGCCAGCAGTCAGGGGAGCCGTCATCAGCCCCAGCATTTT. The chain is built from TRBV10-1 and TRBJ1-5; weak D call: TRBD1 (6 bases). Trimming cost V 5 bases and J 5 bases, with 13 bases left between them. The CDR3 consists of 14 residues. Germline V gene lookup returns CDR1 WNHNN and CDR2 SYGVQD (reference sequence).

The chain employs TRBV7-8 and TRBJ1-6; TRBD1 is a possible D gene (6 bases). V lost 1 base, J lost 7 bases, and 14 bases lay in between. The CDR3 length is 16 residues. CDR1 SGHVS and CDR2 FQNEAQ come from the germline V gene. The chain's CDR3 is CASSLGIQGSNSPLHF. CDR3 nucleotides: TGTGCCAGCAGCTTAGGGATACAGGGATCAAATTCACCCCTCCACTTT.

This clone came up once. The rearrangement joins TRBV7-2 to TRBJ2-4; 7 bases are a match to TRBD2. This CDR3 contains 18 residues. V lost 2 bases and J lost 1; bases outside the gene matches: 11. CDR1 and CDR2 from the germline V gene are SGHTA and FQGNSA. The CDR3: CASSLSAGATGAKNIQYF. As DNA, the CDR3 is TGTGCCAGCAGCTTATCGGCGGGAGCCACCGGGGCCAAAAACATTCAGTACTTC. Combining the CDR3 with reference TRBV7-2 and TRBJ2-4 gives the whole variable domain GAGVSQSPSNKVTEKGKDVELRCDPISGHTALYWYRQSLGQGLEFLIYFQGNSAPDKSGLPSDRFSAERTGGSVSTLTIQRTQQEDSAVYLCASSLSAGATGAKNIQYFGAGTRLSVL.

V and J are TRBV7-9 and TRBJ1-2; a possible D gene is TRBD1 (5 bases). Germline values: CDR1 SEHNR, CDR2 FQNEAQ (reference sequence). Trimming left V 5 bases short and J 8 bases short, with 12 bases between. The CDR3 covers 12 residues. CDR3 residues: CASSEDNLGYTF. The CDR3 DNA sequence: TGTGCCAGCAGCGAGGACAACCTGGGCTACACCTTC.

This chain's CDR3 is CASSGGLGETQYF. As DNA, the CDR3 is TGCGCCAGCAGCGGGGGACTTGGGGAGACCCAGTACTTC. The chain uses TRBV5-1 and TRBJ2-5; the D gene is possibly TRBD2 (6 bases). CDR3 size: 13 residues. Between the trimmed V and J ends, which lost 4 bases and 5 bases, there was a span of 12 bases. Germline loops: CDR1 SGHRS, CDR2 YFSETQ.

This clone was found once. The chain links TRBV6-5 to TRBJ1-1, with 7 bases matching TRBD1. Germline V gives CDR1 MNHEY, CDR2 SVGAGI. The CDR3 is 14 residues long. The V gene end was trimmed by 2 bases and the J gene end by 1 base; junction bases not matched to a gene: 1. CDR3 sequence: CASSYGTENTEAFF. Here the CDR3 DNA reads TGTGCCAGCAGTTACGGGACAGAGAACACTGAAGCTTTCTTT.

The V and J genes are TRBV30 and TRBJ1-5, with 7 bases that match TRBD1. The CDR3 has 15 residues. V gave up 3 bases and J gave up 1 base; unmatched junction bases: 6. Germline values: CDR1 GTSNPN, CDR2 SVGIG (reference sequence). The CDR3 region is CAWSPGTASNQPQHF. The CDR3 DNA sequence: TGTGCCTGGAGCCCAGGGACAGCGAGCAATCAGCCCCAGCATTTT. Supplemented by reference TRBV30 and TRBJ1-5, the full variable domain reads SQTIHQWPATLVQPVGSPLSLECTVEGTSNPNLYWYRQAAGRGLQLLFYSVGIGQISSEVPQNLSASRPQDRQFILSSKKLLLSDSGFYLCAWSPGTASNQPQHFGDGTRLSIL.